This is a list of T cell receptor beta chains from one sample in a study of T cell responses to AZD1222 COVID-19 vaccine. Assay used: immunoSEQ multiplex PCR; TCRdb lists only in-frame clones, some missing. This table has about 89,000 clones, about 82% appearing once. The sequenced sample was peripheral blood, obtained 28 days after the second AZD1222 dose. The origin of the receptors is an adult who received the AZD1222 COVID-19 vaccine. Both conserved end residues are part of each CDR3.

TRBJ1-2 TRBV27 CASSSIPSGRAGNYGYTF
TRBJ1-2 TRBV6-2/TRBV6-3 CASSSRGHGLDGYTF
TRBJ2-7 TRBV27 CASSLSAATGGKEQYF
TRBJ1-4 TRBV7-9 CASSFQSGGLEKLFF
TRBJ1-2 TRBV5-7 CASSLVGGDIDYTF
TRBJ2-7 TRBV29-1 CSVRDYEQYF
TRBJ2-3 TRBV29-1 CSAEEGVGDTQYF
TRBJ2-1 TRBV7-9 CASREDERTHNEQFF
TRBJ2-1 TRBV11-3 CASSLRAGNPREQFF
TRBJ2-1 TRBV6-5 CASSLERGDYNEQFF
TRBJ2-3 TRBV19 CASRDGGQLTDTQYF
TRBJ2-3 TRBV5-1 CASSPGGQSADTQYF
TRBJ1-1 TRBV18 CASSAGQTTNTEAFF
TRBJ1-6 TRBV28 CASTGGSYNSPLHF
TRBJ1-1 TRBV28 CASRLHGENTEAFF
TRBJ2-3 TRBV6-2/TRBV6-3 CASSWGGSSTDTQYF
TRBJ2-7 TRBV4-3 CASSQGTGYEQYF
TRBJ2-6 TRBV6-1 CASSEALLQGATGANVLTF
TRBJ2-7 TRBV28 CASSLGGRSHEQYF
TRBJ1-2 TRBV7-2 CASSLVQDSYYGYTF
TRBJ2-2 TRBV18 CASSPPTGGYTGELFF
TRBJ2-3 TRBV5-1 CASSSLTSGEADTQYF
TRBJ2-7 TRBV4-1 CASSQYGTGREQYF
TRBJ1-5 TRBV27 CASSLSRGAQPQHF
TRBJ2-5 TRBV21-1 CATRGGWETQYF
TRBJ1-5 TRBV28 CASSLTPRTGGHVPQHF
TRBJ1-5 TRBV27 CASSLSGGPASNQPQHF
TRBJ1-2 TRBV7-2 CASSPVGGTRYTF
TRBJ1-4 TRBV19 CASTSGRAFTATNEKLFF